This T cell receptor beta chain derives from a study of a mutant IDH1 vaccine in newly diagnosed glioma. Background on the study: Of treated patients, around 60% were men and about 38% women, averaging roughly 40 years. Notes on the study in general: Researchers report vaccine-induced immune responses in 93.3% of patients.

Data came from immunoSEQ multiplex PCR; TCRdb stores just in-frame clones and leaves some out. The table records tens of thousands of clones, around 85% of them present only once. As concerns this clone: The antigen remains undetermined.

The CDR3 consists of 16 residues. The germline gives CDR1 WNHNN, CDR2 SYGVQD (reference sequence). V shed 4 bases and J shed 4 bases, with 20 bases lying between them. Time point in this sample: week 5, during vaccination. Mutant IDH1 20-mer peptide, at 300 ug, made up each vaccine dose, with topical imiquimod. This sequence originates from a man between 35 and 55 years old with glioma. Some clones in this sample may be carry-over from other donors' samples. The sample here was PBMCs, taken from a glioma patient whose treatment included an IDH1 peptide vaccine. This chain connects TRBV10-1 to TRBJ2-7; TRBD2 is a possible D gene (5 bases). This chain's CDR3 is CASSASYSILEYEQYF. The CDR3 nucleotides are TGCGCCAGCAGTGCTTCTTACAGTATACTAGAATACGAGCAGTACTTC.